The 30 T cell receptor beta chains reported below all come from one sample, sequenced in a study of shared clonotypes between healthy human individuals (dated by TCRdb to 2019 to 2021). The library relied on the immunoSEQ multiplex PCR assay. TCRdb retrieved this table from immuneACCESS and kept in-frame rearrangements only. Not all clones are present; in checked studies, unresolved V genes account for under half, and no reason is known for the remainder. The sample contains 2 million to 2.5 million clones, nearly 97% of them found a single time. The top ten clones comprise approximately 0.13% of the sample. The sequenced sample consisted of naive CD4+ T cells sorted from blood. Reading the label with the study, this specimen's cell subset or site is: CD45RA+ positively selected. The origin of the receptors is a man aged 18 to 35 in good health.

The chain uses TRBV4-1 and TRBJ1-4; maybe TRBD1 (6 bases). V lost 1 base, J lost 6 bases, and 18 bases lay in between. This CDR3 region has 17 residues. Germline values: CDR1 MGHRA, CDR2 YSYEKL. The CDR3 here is CASSQVGAGAGYEKLFF. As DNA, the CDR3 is TGCGCCAGCAGCCAAGTTGGTGCGGGGGCTGGTTATGAAAAACTGTTTTTT.

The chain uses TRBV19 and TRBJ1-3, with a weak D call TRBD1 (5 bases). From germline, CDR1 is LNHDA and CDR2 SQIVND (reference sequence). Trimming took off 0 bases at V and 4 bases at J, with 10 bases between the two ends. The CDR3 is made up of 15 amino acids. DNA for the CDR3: TGTGCCAGTAGTATAGAGGTGGGACGAGGAAACACCATATATTTT. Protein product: CASSIEVGRGNTIYF.

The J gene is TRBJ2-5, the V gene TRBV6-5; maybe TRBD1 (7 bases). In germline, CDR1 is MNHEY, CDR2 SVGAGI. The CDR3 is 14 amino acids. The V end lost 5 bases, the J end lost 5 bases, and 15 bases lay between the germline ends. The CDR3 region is CASSAGPGGETQYF. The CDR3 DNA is TGTGCCAGCAGTGCGGGGCCAGGGGGGGAGACCCAGTACTTC.

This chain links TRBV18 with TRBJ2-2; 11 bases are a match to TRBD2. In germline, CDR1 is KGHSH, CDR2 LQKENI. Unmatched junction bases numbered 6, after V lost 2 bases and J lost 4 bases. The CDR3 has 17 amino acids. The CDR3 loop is CASSPSTSGSRTGELFF. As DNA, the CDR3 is TGTGCCAGCTCACCATCTACTAGCGGGAGTCGCACCGGGGAGCTGTTTTTT.

The CDR3 nucleotides are TGTGCCAGCAGCTCCGGGACAGGGGGTCGTAGTGAGCAGTTCTTC. Translating gives CASSSGTGGRSEQFF. The chain links TRBV7-9 to TRBJ2-1; 11 bases match TRBD1. CDR3 length equals 15 residues. The ends lost 4 bases at V and 9 bases at J; junction bases unmatched: 8. Germline V gene data show CDR1 as SEHNR and CDR2 as FQNEAQ (reference sequence). Looking up the rest from reference TRBV7-9 and TRBJ2-1 gives the full variable domain: DTGVSQNPRHKITKRGQNVTFRCDPISEHNRLYWYRQTLGQGPEFLTYFQNEAQLEKSRLLSDRFSAERPKGSFSTLEIQRTEQGDSAMYLCASSSGTGGRSEQFFGPGTRLTVL.

The CDR3 bases are TGTGCCAGCAGTTTCTTGGGAGGCCCTGAAGCTTTCTTT. Translated: CASSFLGGPEAFF. The J gene is TRBJ1-1, the V gene TRBV6-6; D uncertain. The germline V gene has CDR1 MNHNY and CDR2 SVGAGI (reference sequence). The V and J ends lost 4 bases and 6 bases respectively, with 12 bases between them. The CDR3 has 13 residues.

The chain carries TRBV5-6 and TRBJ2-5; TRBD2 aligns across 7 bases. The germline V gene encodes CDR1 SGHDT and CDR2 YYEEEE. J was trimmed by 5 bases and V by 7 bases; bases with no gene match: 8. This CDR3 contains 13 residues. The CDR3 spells CASGFQGGETQYF. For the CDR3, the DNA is TGTGCCAGCGGATTCCAGGGAGGGGAGACCCAGTACTTC.

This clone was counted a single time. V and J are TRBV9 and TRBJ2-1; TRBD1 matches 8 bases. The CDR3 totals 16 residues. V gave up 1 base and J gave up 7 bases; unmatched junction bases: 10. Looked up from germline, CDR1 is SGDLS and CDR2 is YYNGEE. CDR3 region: CASSVIQGALRNEQFF. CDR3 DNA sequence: TGTGCCAGCAGCGTAATCCAGGGGGCGCTCCGAAATGAGCAGTTCTTC.

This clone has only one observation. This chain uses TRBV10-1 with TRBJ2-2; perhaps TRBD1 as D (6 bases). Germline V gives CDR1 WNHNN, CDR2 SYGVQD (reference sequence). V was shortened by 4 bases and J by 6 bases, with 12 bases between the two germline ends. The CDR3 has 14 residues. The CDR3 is CASSGDIDSGELFF. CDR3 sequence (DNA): TGCGCCAGCAGTGGGGACATCGATTCCGGGGAGCTGTTTTTT.

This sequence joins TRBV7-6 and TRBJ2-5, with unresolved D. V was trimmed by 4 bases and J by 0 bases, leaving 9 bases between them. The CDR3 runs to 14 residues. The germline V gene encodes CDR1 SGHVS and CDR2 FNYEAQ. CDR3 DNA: TGTGCCAGCAGCTCAAGGGAAAACCAAGAGACCCAGTACTTC. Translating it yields CASSSRENQETQYF.

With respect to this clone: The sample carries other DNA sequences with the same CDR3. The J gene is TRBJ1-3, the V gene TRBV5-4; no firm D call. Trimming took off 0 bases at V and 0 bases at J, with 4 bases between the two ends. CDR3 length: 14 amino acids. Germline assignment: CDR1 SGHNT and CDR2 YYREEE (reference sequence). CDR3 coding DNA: TGTGCCAGCAGCTTGGGATCCTCTGGAAACACCATATATTTT. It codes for CASSLGSSGNTIYF.

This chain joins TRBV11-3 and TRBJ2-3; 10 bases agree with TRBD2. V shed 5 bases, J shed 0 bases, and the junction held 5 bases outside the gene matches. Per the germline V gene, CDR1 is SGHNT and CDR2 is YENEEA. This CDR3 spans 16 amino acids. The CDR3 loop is CASSRTSGESTDTQYF. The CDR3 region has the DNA TGTGCCAGCAGCAGGACTAGCGGAGAGAGCACAGATACGCAGTATTTT. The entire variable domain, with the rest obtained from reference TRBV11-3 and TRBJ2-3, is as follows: EAGVVQSPRYKIIEKKQPVAFWCNPISGHNTLYWYLQNLGQGPELLIRYENEEAVDDSQLPKDRFSAERLKGVDSTLKIQPAELGDSAVYLCASSRTSGESTDTQYFGPGTRLTVL.

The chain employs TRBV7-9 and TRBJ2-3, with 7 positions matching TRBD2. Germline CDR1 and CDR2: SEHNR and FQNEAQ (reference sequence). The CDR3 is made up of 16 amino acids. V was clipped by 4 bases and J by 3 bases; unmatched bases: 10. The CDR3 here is CASSSFGGGPTDTQYF. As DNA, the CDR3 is TGTGCCAGCAGCTCTTTTGGGGGAGGGCCGACAGATACGCAGTATTTT.

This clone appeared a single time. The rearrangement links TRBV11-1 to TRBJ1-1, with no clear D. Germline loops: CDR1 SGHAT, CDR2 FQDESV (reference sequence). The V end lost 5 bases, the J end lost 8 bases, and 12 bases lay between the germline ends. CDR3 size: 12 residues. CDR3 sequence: CASSPRQPEAFF. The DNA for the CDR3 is TGTGCCAGCAGCCCGAGGCAGCCCGAAGCTTTCTTT. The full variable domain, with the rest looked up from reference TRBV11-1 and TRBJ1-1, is EAEVAQSPRYKITEKSQAVAFWCDPISGHATLYWYRQILGQGPELLVQFQDESVVDDSQLPKDRFSAERLKGVDSTLKIQPAELGDSAMYLCASSPRQPEAFFGQGTRLTVV.

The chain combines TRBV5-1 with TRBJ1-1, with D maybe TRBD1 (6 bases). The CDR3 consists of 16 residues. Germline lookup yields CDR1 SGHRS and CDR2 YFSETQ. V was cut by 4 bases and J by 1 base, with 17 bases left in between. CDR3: CASSLPTGSSNTEAFF. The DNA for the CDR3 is TGCGCCAGCAGCCTACCGACAGGATCCTCGAACACTGAAGCTTTCTTT. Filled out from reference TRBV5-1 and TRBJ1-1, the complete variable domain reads KAGVTQTPRYLIKTRGQQVTLSCSPISGHRSVSWYQQTPGQGLQFLFEYFSETQRNKGNFPGRFSGRQFSNSRSEMNVSTLELGDSALYLCASSLPTGSSNTEAFFGQGTRLTVV.

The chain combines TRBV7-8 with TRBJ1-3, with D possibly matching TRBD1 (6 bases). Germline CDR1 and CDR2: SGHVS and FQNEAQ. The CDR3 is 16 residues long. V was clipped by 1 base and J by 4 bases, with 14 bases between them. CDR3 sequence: CASSLGAQGIGNTIYF. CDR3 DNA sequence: TGTGCCAGCAGCTTAGGGGCACAGGGAATAGGAAACACCATATATTTT.

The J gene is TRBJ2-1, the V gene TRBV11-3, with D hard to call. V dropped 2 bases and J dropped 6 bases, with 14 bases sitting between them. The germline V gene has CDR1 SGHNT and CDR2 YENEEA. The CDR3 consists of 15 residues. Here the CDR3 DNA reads TGTGCCAGCAGCTTATTGGGCAGTAATCTCAATGAGCAGTTCTTC. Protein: CASSLLGSNLNEQFF.

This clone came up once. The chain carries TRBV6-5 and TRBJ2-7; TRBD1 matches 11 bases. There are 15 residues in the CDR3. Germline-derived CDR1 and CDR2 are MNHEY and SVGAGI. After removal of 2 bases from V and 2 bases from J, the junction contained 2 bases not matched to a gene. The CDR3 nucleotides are TGTGCCAGCAGTTACAAGGGACAGGGGGCCTACGAGCAGTACTTC. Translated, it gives CASSYKGQGAYEQYF.

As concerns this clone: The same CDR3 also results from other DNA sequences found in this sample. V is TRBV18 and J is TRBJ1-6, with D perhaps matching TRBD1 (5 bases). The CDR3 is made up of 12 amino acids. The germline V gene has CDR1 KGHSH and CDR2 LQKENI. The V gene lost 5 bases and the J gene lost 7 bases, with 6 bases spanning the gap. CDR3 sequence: CASSSGNSPLHF. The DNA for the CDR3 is TGTGCCAGCTCATCAGGGAATTCACCCCTCCACTTT.

The CDR3 loop reads CASSLDLHNEQFF. DNA for the CDR3: TGTGCCAGCAGCTTAGATCTCCACAATGAGCAGTTCTTC. V usage is TRBV11-2 and J usage is TRBJ2-1; no definite D call. The CDR3 length is 13 residues. The V gene lost 0 bases and the J gene lost 5 bases, with 5 bases spanning the gap. CDR1 and CDR2 (germline): SGHAT, FQNNGV.

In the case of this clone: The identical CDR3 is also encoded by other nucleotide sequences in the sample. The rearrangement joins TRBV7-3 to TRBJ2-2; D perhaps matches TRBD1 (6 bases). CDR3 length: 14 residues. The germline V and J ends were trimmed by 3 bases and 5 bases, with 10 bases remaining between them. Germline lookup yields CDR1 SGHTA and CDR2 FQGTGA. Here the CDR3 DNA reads TGTGCCAGCAGCTTGACAGGCACAACCGGGGAGCTGTTTTTT. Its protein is CASSLTGTTGELFF.

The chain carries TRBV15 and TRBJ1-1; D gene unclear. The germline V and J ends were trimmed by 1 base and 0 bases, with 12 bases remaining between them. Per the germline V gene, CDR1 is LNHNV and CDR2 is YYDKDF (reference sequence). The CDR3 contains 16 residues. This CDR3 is CATSRVGIGMNTEAFF. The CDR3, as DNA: TGTGCCACCAGCAGAGTTGGGATAGGAATGAACACTGAAGCTTTCTTT.

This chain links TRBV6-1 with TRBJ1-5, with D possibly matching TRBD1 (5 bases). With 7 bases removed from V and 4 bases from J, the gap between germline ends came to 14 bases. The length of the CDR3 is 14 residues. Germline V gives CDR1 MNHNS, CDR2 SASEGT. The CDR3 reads CASTFRVVNQPQHF. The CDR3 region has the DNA TGTGCCAGCACCTTCAGGGTTGTGAATCAGCCCCAGCATTTT.

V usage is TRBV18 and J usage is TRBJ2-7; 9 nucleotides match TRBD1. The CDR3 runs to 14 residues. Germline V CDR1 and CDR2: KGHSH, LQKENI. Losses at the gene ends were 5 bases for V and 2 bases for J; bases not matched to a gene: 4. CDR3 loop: CASSSQGAAYEQYF. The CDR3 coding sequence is TGTGCCAGCTCATCACAGGGGGCCGCCTACGAGCAGTACTTC.

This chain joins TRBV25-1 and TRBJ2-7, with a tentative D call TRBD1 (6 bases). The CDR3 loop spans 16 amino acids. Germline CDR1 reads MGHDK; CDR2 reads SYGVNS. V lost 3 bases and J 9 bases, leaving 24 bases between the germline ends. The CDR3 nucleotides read TGTGCCAGCAGTGATTCTGGGGGCGAGAGGGGGTATGTGCAGTACTTC. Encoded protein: CASSDSGGERGYVQYF.

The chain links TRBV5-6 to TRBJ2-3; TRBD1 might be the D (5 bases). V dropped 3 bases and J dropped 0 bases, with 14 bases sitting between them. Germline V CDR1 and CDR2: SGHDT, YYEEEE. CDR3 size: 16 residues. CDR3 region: CASSSLTATSTDTQYF. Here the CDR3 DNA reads TGTGCCAGCAGCTCCCTGACAGCCACGAGCACAGATACGCAGTATTTT.

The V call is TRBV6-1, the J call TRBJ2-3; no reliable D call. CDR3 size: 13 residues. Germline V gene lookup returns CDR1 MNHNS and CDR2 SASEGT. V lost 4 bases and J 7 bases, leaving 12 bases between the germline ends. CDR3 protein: CASSAPPGYTQYF. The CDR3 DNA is TGTGCCAGCAGTGCCCCCCCTGGGTATACGCAGTATTTT.

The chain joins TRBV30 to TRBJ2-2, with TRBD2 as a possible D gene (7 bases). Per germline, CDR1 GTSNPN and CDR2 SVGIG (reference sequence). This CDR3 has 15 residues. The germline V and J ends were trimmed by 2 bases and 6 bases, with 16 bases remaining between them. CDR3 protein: CAWSSRGALSGELFF. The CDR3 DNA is TGTGCCTGGAGTTCCCGGGGGGCGCTTTCCGGGGAGCTGTTTTTT.

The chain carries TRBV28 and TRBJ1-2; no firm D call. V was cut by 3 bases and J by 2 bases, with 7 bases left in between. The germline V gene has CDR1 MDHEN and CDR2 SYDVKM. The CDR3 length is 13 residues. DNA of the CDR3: TGTGCCAGCAGTTTCACAGACAACTATGGCTACACCTTC. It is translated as CASSFTDNYGYTF.

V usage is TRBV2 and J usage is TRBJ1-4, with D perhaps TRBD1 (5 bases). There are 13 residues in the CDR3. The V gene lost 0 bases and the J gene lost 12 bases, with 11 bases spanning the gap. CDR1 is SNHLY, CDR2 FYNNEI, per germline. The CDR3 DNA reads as TGTGCCAGCAGTGAAGCGCAGGGAGGGGAACTGTTTTTT. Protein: CASSEAQGGELFF. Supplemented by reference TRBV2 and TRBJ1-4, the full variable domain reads EPEVTQTPSHQVTQMGQEVILRCVPISNHLYFYWYRQILGQKVEFLVSFYNNEISEKSEIFDDQFSVERPDGSNFTLKIRSTKLEDSAMYFCASSEAQGGELFFGSGTQLSVL.